The 22 T cell receptor beta chains given below trace back to one sample, sequenced in a study of blood T cell repertoires in COVID-19. TCRdb's copy holds only in-frame clones and misses some; the assay was immunoSEQ multiplex PCR. The sample has around 170,000 clones, approximately 80% seen once; the top ten hold 1.5%. Sequenced input: peripheral blood. The receptor source for this set is a human donor in a cohort sampled during active COVID-19.

The chain couples TRBV10-3 to TRBJ2-5; the match to TRBD1 covers 7 bases. The CDR3 consists of 15 residues. Germline CDR1 and CDR2: ENHRY and SYGVKD. Trimming removed 2 bases from V and 1 base from J; junction bases left unmatched: 4. CDR3 residues: CAISEQRDSQETQYF. As DNA, the CDR3 is TGTGCCATCAGTGAGCAACGGGACAGCCAAGAGACCCAGTACTTC.

The chain recombines TRBV3-1 (or the pseudogene TRBV3-2) with TRBJ1-2, with 9 bases identical to TRBD1. Trimming removed 6 bases from V and 4 bases from J; junction bases left unmatched: 6. The CDR3 spans 14 residues. CDR1 is LGHDT and CDR2 is YNNKEL in the germline V gene (reference sequence). DNA of the CDR3: TGTGCCAGCAGAAGTACAGGGGGCATCTATGGCTACACCTTC. Translating gives CASRSTGGIYGYTF.

The V call is TRBV6-5, the J call TRBJ2-7; 7 nucleotides line up with TRBD1. Unmatched junction bases numbered 4, after V lost 7 bases and J lost 1 base. The germline V gene encodes CDR1 MNHEY and CDR2 SVGAGI. CDR3 length: 13 amino acids. The chain's CDR3 is CASTGTVSYEQYF. The CDR3 coding sequence is TGTGCCAGCACCGGGACAGTATCCTACGAGCAGTACTTC.

The chain is built from TRBV10-1 and TRBJ2-5; D is possibly TRBD1 (7 bases). Trimming removed 9 bases from V and 5 bases from J, with 19 bases in between. CDR3 length: 14 residues. The V gene's germline CDR1 is WNHNN and CDR2 SYGVQD (reference sequence). CDR3 nucleotide sequence: TGCGCCAGTAACTGTACCAGGGGGGACGAGACCCAGTACTTC. Its protein product is CASNCTRGDETQYF.

The chain carries TRBV5-4 and TRBJ2-3; TRBD2 matches 13 bases. The CDR3 has 14 amino acids. The germline gives CDR1 SGHNT, CDR2 YYREEE (reference sequence). V lost 9 bases and J lost 5; bases outside the gene matches: 6. This CDR3 is CAIGLAGEGDTQYF. CDR3 DNA: TGTGCCATCGGACTAGCGGGAGAGGGAGATACGCAGTATTTT.

This clone appeared a few times. J is TRBJ2-1 and V is TRBV18; weak D call: TRBD1 (7 bases). The CDR3 loop spans 16 amino acids. Germline V CDR1 and CDR2: KGHSH, LQKENI. Trimming took off 0 bases at V and 6 bases at J, with 15 bases between the two ends. CDR3 bases: TGTGCCAGCTCACCACCAGGAGGGGGCGCGGGCAATGAGCAGTTCTTC. This sequence encodes CASSPPGGGAGNEQFF.

The chain carries TRBV27 and TRBJ1-3; no clear D. The CDR3 loop spans 15 amino acids. Trimming cost V 5 bases and J 0 bases, with 11 bases left between them. The V gene's germline CDR1 is MNHEY and CDR2 SMNVEV (reference sequence). CDR3 sequence: CASSPDWDSGNTIYF. The CDR3 nucleotides are TGTGCCAGCAGTCCGGACTGGGACTCTGGAAACACCATATATTTT.

The rearrangement joins TRBV10-1 to TRBJ2-7, with 14 bases that match TRBD2. V was clipped by 4 bases and J by 3 bases; unmatched bases: 8. The CDR3 contains 17 residues. Germline CDR1 is WNHNN and CDR2 is SYGVQD (reference sequence). The CDR3 sequence: CASSGGTSGSPNYEQYF. In DNA form, the CDR3 reads TGCGCCAGCAGTGGAGGGACTAGCGGGAGCCCGAACTACGAGCAGTACTTC.

The V call is TRBV7-2, the J call TRBJ2-5; a weak D match, TRBD1 (6 bases). The ends were cut back, 5 bases at V and 1 base at J, with 8 bases in the middle. Germline V gene sequence: CDR1 SGHTA, CDR2 FQGNSA. CDR3 length: 13 amino acids. The CDR3 loop is CASSRTVQETQYF. The CDR3 DNA reads as TGTGCCAGCAGCCGGACAGTCCAAGAGACCCAGTACTTC.

This chain links TRBV27 with TRBJ2-2, with D unresolved. This CDR3 is built from 14 residues. V gave up 6 bases and J gave up 3 bases, with 11 bases separating them. CDR1 is MNHEY and CDR2 is SMNVEV in the germline V gene (reference sequence). The CDR3 bases are TGTGCCAGCAGCAGATCCTTCGACACCGGGGAGCTGTTTTTT. The encoded protein is CASSRSFDTGELFF.

The chain is built from TRBV10-1 and TRBJ2-1, with 15 bases that match TRBD2. Germline V CDR1 and CDR2: WNHNN, SYGVQD (reference sequence). The CDR3 contains 17 residues. V shed 6 bases and J 5 bases; nucleotides not matched to a gene: 8. The CDR3: CASSGGLAGGKDNEQFF. The CDR3 coding sequence is TGCGCCAGCAGCGGGGGACTAGCGGGGGGAAAAGACAATGAGCAGTTCTTC.

The sample holds a few counts of this clone. The genes are TRBV7-2 and TRBJ1-4; no firm D call. The CDR3 spans 13 residues. Between the trimmed V and J ends, which lost 4 bases and 7 bases, there was a span of 10 bases. Germline V gives CDR1 SGHTA, CDR2 FQGNSA. For the CDR3, the DNA is TGTGCCAGCAGCTCTTCGATAGTTGAAAAACTGTTTTTT. Its protein is CASSSSIVEKLFF.

This clone was seen only a few times. CDR3 residues: CASSYRTGSEQYF. CDR3 bases: TGTGCCAGCAGTTATCGGACAGGGAGCGAGCAGTACTTC. V is TRBV6-5 and J is TRBJ2-7, with 8 positions matching TRBD1. Germline CDR1 MNHEY, CDR2 SVGAGI. Trimming removed 3 bases from V and 6 bases from J; junction bases left unmatched: 4. This CDR3 comprises 13 residues.

This clone has just one count. The V and J genes are TRBV12-3 or TRBV12-4 and TRBJ1-2; D call uncertain. The V gene lost 7 bases and the J gene lost 3 bases, with 12 bases spanning the gap. This CDR3 is built from 13 residues. CDR3 sequence (DNA): TGTGCCAGCACCATACAGTTATACTATGGCTACACCTTC. Its protein product is CASTIQLYYGYTF.

The V gene is TRBV18, the J gene TRBJ1-2, with 9 bases aligning to TRBD1. Germline values: CDR1 KGHSH, CDR2 LQKENI. V dropped 3 bases and J dropped 6; count of bases not matched to a gene: 14. The CDR3 covers 17 residues. Here the CDR3 DNA reads TGTGCCAGCTCACCCGGGACAGGGCCCCCGGGTGGAAATGGCTACACCTTC. It codes for CASSPGTGPPGGNGYTF.

This sequence joins TRBV4-3 and TRBJ2-5; TRBD1 matches 9 bases. The CDR3 spans 16 residues. Trimming cost V 1 base and J 4 bases; bases outside gene matches: 7. Germline assignment: CDR1 LGHNA and CDR2 YSLEER. The CDR3 protein is CASSQGVTGGPETQYF. The CDR3 DNA sequence: TGCGCCAGCAGCCAAGGGGTTACAGGGGGCCCAGAGACCCAGTACTTC.

V is TRBV6-1 and J is TRBJ1-3, with 8 bases matching TRBD1. The CDR3 spans 16 residues. Trimming removed 4 bases from V and 0 bases from J; junction bases left unmatched: 5. Germline assignment: CDR1 MNHNS and CDR2 SASEGT. CDR3 region: CASSVGQAISGNTIYF. As DNA, the CDR3 is TGTGCCAGCAGTGTGGGACAGGCCATCTCTGGAAACACCATATATTTT.

The CDR3 DNA sequence: TGTGCCAGTAGAGCACAGGCTGAGGGAAACACCATATATTTT. It yields the protein CASRAQAEGNTIYF. The gene calls are TRBV19 and TRBJ1-3, with D tentatively TRBD1 (5 bases). V lost 6 bases and J lost 4, with 13 bases in between. Looked up from germline, CDR1 is LNHDA and CDR2 is SQIVND (reference sequence). There are 14 residues in the CDR3.

The rearrangement links TRBV18 to TRBJ1-1; 10 nucleotides line up with TRBD1. This CDR3 region has 16 residues. V gave up 8 bases and J gave up 0 bases; unmatched junction bases: 9. CDR1 is KGHSH and CDR2 is LQKENI in the germline V gene. CDR3 nucleotide sequence: TGTGCCAGCACGCCGATGACAGGGGGCTTGAACACTGAAGCTTTCTTT. Translating it yields CASTPMTGGLNTEAFF.

J is TRBJ2-7 and V is TRBV27; tentative D call: TRBD1 (6 bases). This CDR3 has 14 amino acids. V lost 2 bases to trimming and J lost 4 bases, with 12 bases between them. From germline, CDR1 is MNHEY and CDR2 SMNVEV (reference sequence). The CDR3 DNA follows: TGTGCCAGCAGTTTAGCAGGGGATTCATACGAGCAGTACTTC. Translated, it gives CASSLAGDSYEQYF.

CDR3 coding DNA: TGTGCCAGCAGCTTCGGGGGGCGGGAGACCCAGTACTTC. Amino acids: CASSFGGRETQYF. The J gene is TRBJ2-5, the V gene TRBV7-2, with D possibly matching TRBD2 (7 bases). Deletions cut 3 bases from V and 5 bases from J, with 10 bases between. Germline CDR1 is SGHTA and CDR2 is FQGNSA. The CDR3 totals 13 residues. The full variable domain, completed using reference TRBV7-2 and TRBJ2-5, is GAGVSQSPSNKVTEKGKDVELRCDPISGHTALYWYRQSLGQGLEFLIYFQGNSAPDKSGLPSDRFSAERTGGSVSTLTIQRTQQEDSAVYLCASSFGGRETQYFGPGTRLLVL.

In its sample, this clone was seen a few times. This chain uses TRBV7-6 with TRBJ2-2; TRBD2 matches at 7 bases. This CDR3 has 18 amino acids. The V and J ends lost 1 base and 6 bases, in that order; junction bases with no gene match: 14. In germline, CDR1 is SGHVS, CDR2 FNYEAQ. The chain's CDR3 is CASSLGLAAPRSAGELFF. In DNA form, the CDR3 reads TGTGCCAGCAGCTTAGGTCTAGCGGCCCCCCGGAGCGCCGGGGAGCTGTTTTTT.